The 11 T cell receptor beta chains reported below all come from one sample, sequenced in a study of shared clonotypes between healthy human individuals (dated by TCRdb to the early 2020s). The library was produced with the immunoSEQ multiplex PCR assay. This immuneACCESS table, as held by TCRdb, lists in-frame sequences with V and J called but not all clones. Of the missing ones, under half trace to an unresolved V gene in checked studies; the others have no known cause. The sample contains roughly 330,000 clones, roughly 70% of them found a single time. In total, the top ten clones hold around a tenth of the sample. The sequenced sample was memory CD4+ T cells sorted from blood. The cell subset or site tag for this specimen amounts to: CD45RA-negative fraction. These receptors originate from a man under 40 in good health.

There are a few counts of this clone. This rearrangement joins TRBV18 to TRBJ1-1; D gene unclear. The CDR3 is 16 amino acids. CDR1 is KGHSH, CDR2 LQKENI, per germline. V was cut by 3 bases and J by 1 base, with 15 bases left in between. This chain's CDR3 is CASSPTSLRENTEAFF. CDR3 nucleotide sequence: TGTGCCAGCTCACCGACATCCCTGAGGGAGAACACTGAAGCTTTCTTT.

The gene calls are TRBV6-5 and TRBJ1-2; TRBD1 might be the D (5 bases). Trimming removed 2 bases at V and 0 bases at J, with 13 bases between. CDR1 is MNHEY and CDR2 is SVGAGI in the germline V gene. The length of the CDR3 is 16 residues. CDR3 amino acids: CASSYSTGFSNYGYTF. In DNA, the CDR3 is TGTGCCAGCAGTTACAGCACAGGTTTCTCTAACTATGGCTACACCTTC.

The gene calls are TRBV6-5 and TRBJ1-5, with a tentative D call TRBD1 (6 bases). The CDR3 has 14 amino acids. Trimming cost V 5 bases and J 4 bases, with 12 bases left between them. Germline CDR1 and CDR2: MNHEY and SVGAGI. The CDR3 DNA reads TGTGCCAGCAGTCAGAGGCAGGGGAATCAGCCCCAGCATTTT. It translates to CASSQRQGNQPQHF.

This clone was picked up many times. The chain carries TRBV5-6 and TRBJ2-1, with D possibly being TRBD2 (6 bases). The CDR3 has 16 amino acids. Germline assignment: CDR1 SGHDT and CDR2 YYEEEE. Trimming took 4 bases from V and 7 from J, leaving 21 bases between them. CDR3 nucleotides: TGTGCCAGCAGCAGTACCATGGACTATCTTAGAAATGAGCAGTTCTTC. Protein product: CASSSTMDYLRNEQFF.

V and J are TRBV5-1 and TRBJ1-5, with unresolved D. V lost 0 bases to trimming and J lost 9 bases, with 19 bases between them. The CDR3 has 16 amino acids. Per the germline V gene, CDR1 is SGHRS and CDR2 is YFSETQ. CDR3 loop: CASSLGPSTDKAPQHF. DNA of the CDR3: TGCGCCAGCAGCTTGGGACCTTCGACGGATAAGGCGCCCCAGCATTTT.

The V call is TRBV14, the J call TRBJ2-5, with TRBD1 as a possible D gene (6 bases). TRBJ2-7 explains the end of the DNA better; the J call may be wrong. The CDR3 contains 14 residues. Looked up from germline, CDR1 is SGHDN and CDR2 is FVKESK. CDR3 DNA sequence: TGTGCCAGCAGCCAAGGGACAGTTAGTTCCGAGCAGTACTTC. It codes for CASSQGTVSSEQYF.

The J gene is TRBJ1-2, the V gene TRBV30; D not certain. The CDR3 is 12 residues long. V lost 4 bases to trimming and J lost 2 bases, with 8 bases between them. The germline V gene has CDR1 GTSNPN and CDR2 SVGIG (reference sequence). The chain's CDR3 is CAWKQENYGYTF. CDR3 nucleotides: TGTGCCTGGAAGCAGGAGAACTATGGCTACACCTTC.

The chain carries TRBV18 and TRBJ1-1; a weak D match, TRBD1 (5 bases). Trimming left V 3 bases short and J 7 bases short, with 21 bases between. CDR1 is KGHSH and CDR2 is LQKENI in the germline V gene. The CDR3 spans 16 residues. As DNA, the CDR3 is TGTGCCAGCTCACCCAAGGTAGGGGCTAAGGTGGATGAAGCTTTCTTT. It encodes CASSPKVGAKVDEAFF.

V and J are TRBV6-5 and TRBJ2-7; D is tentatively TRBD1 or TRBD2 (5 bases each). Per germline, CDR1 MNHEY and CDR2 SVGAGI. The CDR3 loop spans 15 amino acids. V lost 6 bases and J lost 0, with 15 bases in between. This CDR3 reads CASRGWGSSSYEQYF. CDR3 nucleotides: TGTGCCAGCAGGGGTTGGGGGTCCAGCTCCTACGAGCAGTACTTC.

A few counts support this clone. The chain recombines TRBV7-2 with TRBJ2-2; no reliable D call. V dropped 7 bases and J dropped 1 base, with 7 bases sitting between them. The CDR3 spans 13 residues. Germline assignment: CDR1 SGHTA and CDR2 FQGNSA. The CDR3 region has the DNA TGTGCCAGCATGCTTCAGAACACCGGGGAGCTGTTTTTT. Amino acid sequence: CASMLQNTGELFF.

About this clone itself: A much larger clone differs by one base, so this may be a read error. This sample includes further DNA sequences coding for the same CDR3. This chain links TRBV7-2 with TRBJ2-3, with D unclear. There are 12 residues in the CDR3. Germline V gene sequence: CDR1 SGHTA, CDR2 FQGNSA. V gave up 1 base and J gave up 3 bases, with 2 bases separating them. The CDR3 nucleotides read TGTGCCAGCAGCTTAGATACAGATACGCAGTATTTT. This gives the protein CASSLDTDTQYF.